This T cell receptor beta chain was captured by sequencing in a study of blood T cell repertoires in COVID-19. Study at large: Spain, Italy and the United States supplied samples that represented acute and convalescent COVID-19. PBMCs, B-cell-depleted T cells, or T cells were the source of the cDNA or gDNA that made up the material.

Germline V gene sequence: CDR1 WNHNN, CDR2 SYGVQD (reference sequence). The CDR3 spans 12 residues. V was cut by 9 bases and J by 0 bases, with 9 bases left in between. In the authors' methods: Nucleated cell number was recorded as an estimate derived from reference gene primer amplification. The protocol was immunoSEQ multiplex PCR, while the TCRdb copy is restricted to in-frame clones and leaves out a portion. From that table come the V and J calls and clone size; the DNA was used to work out D and trimming. The repertoire includes under 250,000 clones, around 82% of them detected once, and 7.5% to 9% sits in the top ten.

V gene TRBV10-1 combines with J gene TRBJ2-7, with a possible D match to TRBD2 (6 bases). The sequenced sample consisted of peripheral blood. The TCR sequence derives from a woman aged 45-65 years with acute or convalescent COVID-19. This chain's CDR3 is CASSGGSYEQYF. CDR3 bases: TGCGCCAGTAGCGGAGGCTCCTACGAGCAGTACTTC.